The sample holds one count of the clone carrying this TCR beta chain. The junction departs from the called germline gene at one end, perhaps through a read error. This sample is part of a study of cytomegalovirus exposure and HLA in healthy donors. It was with 60 Vbeta and 13 Jbeta primers that the PCR ran. Libraries were prepared by immunoSEQ multiplex PCR; TCRdb keeps only in-frame clonotypes and omits some of them. The data show about 140,000 clones, around 78% seen once. Germline V gives CDR1 MNHNS, CDR2 SASEGT. The CDR3 contains 17 residues. Sequencing was done on a sample of PBMCs. The clonotype originates from a woman aged 18-29 years in good health and CMV-seropositive. The rearrangement links TRBV6-1 to TRBJ1-3, with 7 bases matching TRBD1. Written as DNA, the CDR3 is TGTGCCAGCAGCGAAGATGGACAGGTTTTATCTGGAAACACCATATATTTT. Protein sequence: CASSEDGQVLSGNTIYF.